This entry lists 9 T cell receptor beta chains sequenced from one sample in a study of blood T cell repertoires in COVID-19. Assay used: immunoSEQ multiplex PCR; TCRdb lists only in-frame clones, some missing. The sample consists of 250,000 to 300,000 clones, roughly nine tenths of them appearing once. Sequenced: peripheral blood. These receptors came from a woman between 40 and 55 years old who had recovered from COVID-19.

This clone appeared a single time. The V gene is TRBV11-3, the J gene TRBJ2-7, with D perhaps matching TRBD1 (6 bases). In germline, CDR1 is SGHNT, CDR2 YENEEA. V was pared by 0 bases and J by 4 bases, with 7 bases between. There are 13 residues in the CDR3. In DNA form, the CDR3 reads TGTGCCAGCAGCTTAGAGCAGGGGTACGAGCAGTACTTC. Protein product: CASSLEQGYEQYF.

The chain recombines TRBV10-3 with TRBJ1-5, with TRBD1 as a possible D gene (5 bases). Trimming removed 4 bases at V and 4 bases at J, with 11 bases between. The CDR3 consists of 14 residues. Germline values: CDR1 ENHRY, CDR2 SYGVKD. CDR3 bases: TGTGCCATCAGTGGGGAACGGGGGAATCAGCCCCAGCATTTT. Translating it yields CAISGERGNQPQHF.

The gene calls are TRBV29-1 and TRBJ1-2; perhaps TRBD1 as D (6 bases). Germline CDR1 SQVTM, CDR2 ANQGSEA. The CDR3 runs to 10 residues. The V end was cut by 6 bases, the J end by 6 bases, with 8 bases between. The CDR3 DNA reads as TGCAGCGTGGACAGCGATGGCTACACCTTC. It encodes CSVDSDGYTF.

The genes are TRBV6-5 and TRBJ2-7; TRBD2 matches at 8 bases. Germline assignment: CDR1 MNHEY and CDR2 SVGAGI. The junction had 12 bases not matched to a gene; V was cut back by 6 bases and J by 5 bases. CDR3 length equals 15 residues. The CDR3 reads CASSTREGKANEQYV. The CDR3 bases are TGTGCCAGCAGCACACGGGAGGGTAAGGCCAACGAGCAGTACGTC.

The chain employs TRBV6-6 and TRBJ2-5, with a weak D call TRBD2 (5 bases). V lost 2 bases to trimming and J lost 4 bases, with 8 bases between them. Germline CDR1 MNHNY, CDR2 SVGAGI (reference sequence). This CDR3 is 13 amino acids long. The DNA of the CDR3 is TGTGCCAGCAGTTACACGGCGGGAGAGACCCAGTACTTC. It is translated as CASSYTAGETQYF.

This sequence joins TRBV19 and TRBJ2-3; 10 bases are shared with TRBD2. With V trimmed by 8 bases and J by 3 bases, 8 bases remained unmatched. The CDR3 loop spans 15 amino acids. In germline, CDR1 is LNHDA, CDR2 SQIVND (reference sequence). CDR3 loop: CASQRTSGWTDTQYF. DNA for the CDR3: TGTGCCAGTCAAAGGACTAGCGGATGGACAGATACGCAGTATTTT.

The genes are TRBV12-1 and TRBJ2-2; TRBD2, the D gene given by the table, was not confirmed from the DNA. TRBV12-1 is a recognized pseudogene. This CDR3 has 16 amino acids. DNA of the CDR3: TGTGCCAGCAGCCCTACTAGCGGGAGTCTGTCCGGGGAGCTGTTTTTT. Translation: CASSPTSGSLSGELFF.

This rearrangement joins TRBV19 to TRBJ1-2, with D hard to call. CDR1 and CDR2 from the germline V gene are LNHDA and SQIVND (reference sequence). The CDR3 runs to 14 residues. With 1 base removed from V and 4 bases from J, the gap between germline ends came to 10 bases. The CDR3 is CASSIGNSLYGYTF. CDR3 DNA sequence: TGTGCCAGTAGTATAGGTAACAGTCTCTATGGCTACACCTTC.

The gene calls are TRBV30 and TRBJ2-7; TRBD2 might be the D (5 bases). The V and J ends lost 3 bases and 0 bases respectively, with 21 bases between them. This CDR3 is built from 17 residues. Germline loops: CDR1 GTSNPN, CDR2 SVGIG (reference sequence). CDR3 in amino acids: CAWRGVGDHPGSYEQYF. CDR3 bases: TGTGCCTGGAGGGGTGTGGGAGACCATCCAGGCTCCTACGAGCAGTACTTC.